This T cell receptor (beta chain) was identified during a study of blood T cell repertoires in COVID-19. Study summary: The United States, Italy and Spain supplied acute and convalescent COVID-19 samples.

Assay used: immunoSEQ multiplex PCR; TCRdb lists only in-frame clones, some missing. The table shows about 75,000 clones, with roughly nine tenths occurring only once. Germline CDR1 is SQVTM and CDR2 is ANQGSEA. The CDR3 extends over 13 amino acids. V lost 3 bases to trimming and J lost 7 bases, with 13 bases between them. This clone appeared a single time. The sequencing input was peripheral blood. V and J are TRBV29-1 and TRBJ2-1; D call uncertain. The sequence derives from a human donor in a cohort sampled during active COVID-19. The CDR3 DNA reads TGCAGCGTTGAGTTGCTAGTTGGGAATGAGCAGTTCTTC. Translated, it gives CSVELLVGNEQFF.